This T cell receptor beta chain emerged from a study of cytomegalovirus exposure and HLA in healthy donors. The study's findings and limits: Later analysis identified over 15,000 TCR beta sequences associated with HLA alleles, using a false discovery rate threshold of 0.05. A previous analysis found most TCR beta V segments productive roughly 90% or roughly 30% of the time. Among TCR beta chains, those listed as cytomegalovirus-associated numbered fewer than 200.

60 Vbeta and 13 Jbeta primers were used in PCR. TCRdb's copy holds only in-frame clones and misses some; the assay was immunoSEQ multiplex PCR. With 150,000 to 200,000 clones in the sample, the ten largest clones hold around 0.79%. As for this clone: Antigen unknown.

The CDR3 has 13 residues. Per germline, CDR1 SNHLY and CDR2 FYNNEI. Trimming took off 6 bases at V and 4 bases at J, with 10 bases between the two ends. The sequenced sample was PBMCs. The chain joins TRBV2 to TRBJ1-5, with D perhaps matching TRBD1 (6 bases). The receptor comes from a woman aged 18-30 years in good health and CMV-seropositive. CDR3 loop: CASRGTNNQPQHF. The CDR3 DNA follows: TGTGCCAGCAGAGGGACAAATAATCAGCCCCAGCATTTT.